The sequence of this T cell receptor beta chain was determined in a study of blood T cell repertoires in COVID-19. The repertoire was sequenced with immunoSEQ multiplex PCR; TCRdb's copy has only in-frame clones and lacks some. The sample lists more than 200,000 clones; 65% to 90% were seen once. Between the trimmed V and J ends, which lost 4 bases and 5 bases, there was a span of 20 bases. Germline V gives CDR1 LGHDT, CDR2 YNNKEL (reference sequence). The CDR3 runs to 16 residues. This clone was detected a few times. The V and J genes are TRBV3-1 (or the pseudogene TRBV3-2) and TRBJ2-5; a possible D gene is TRBD2 (5 bases). Input material: peripheral blood. The TCR comes from a man aged 25-45 years with active or convalescent COVID-19. In DNA, the CDR3 is TGTGCCAGCAGCCCCCAGTTACGGGGTGGTAGGGAGACCCAGTACTTC. Translated: CASSPQLRGGRETQYF.